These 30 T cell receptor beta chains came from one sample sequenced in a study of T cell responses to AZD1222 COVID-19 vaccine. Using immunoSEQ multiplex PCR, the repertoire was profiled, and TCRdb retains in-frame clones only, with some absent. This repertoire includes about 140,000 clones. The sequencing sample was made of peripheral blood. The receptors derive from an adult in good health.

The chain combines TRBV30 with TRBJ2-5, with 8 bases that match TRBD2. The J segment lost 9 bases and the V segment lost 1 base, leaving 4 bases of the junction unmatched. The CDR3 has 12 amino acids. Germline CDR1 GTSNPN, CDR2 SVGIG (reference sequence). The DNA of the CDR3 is TGTGCCTGGAGTGAGACCGGGAGGGCCCAGTACTTC. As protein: CAWSETGRAQYF.

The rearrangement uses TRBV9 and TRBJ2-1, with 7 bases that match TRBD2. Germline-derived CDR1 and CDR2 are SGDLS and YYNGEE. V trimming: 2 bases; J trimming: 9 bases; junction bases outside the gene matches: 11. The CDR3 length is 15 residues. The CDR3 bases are TGTGCCAGCAGCGTTAGGTTAGCGGGTTGGGGTGAGCAGTTCTTC. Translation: CASSVRLAGWGEQFF.

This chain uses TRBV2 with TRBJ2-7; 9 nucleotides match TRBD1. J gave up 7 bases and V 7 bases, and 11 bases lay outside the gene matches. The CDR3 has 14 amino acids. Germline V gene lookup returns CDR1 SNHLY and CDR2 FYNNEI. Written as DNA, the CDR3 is TGTGCCAGCACCCTGACAGGGGGATCACTTGAGCAGTACTTC. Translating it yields CASTLTGGSLEQYF.

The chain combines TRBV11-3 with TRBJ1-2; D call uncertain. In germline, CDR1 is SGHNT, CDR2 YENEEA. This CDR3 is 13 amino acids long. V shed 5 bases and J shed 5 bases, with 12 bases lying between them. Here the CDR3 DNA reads TGTGCCAGCAGCCCGGCCGGGGTTTATGGCTACACCTTC. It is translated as CASSPAGVYGYTF.

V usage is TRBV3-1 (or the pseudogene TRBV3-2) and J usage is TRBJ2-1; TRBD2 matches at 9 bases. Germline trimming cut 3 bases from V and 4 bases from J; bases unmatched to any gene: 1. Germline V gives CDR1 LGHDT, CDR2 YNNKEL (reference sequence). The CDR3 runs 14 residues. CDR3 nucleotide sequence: TGTGCCAGCAGCCATGCGGGGGGGTACAATGAGCAGTTCTTC. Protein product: CASSHAGGYNEQFF.

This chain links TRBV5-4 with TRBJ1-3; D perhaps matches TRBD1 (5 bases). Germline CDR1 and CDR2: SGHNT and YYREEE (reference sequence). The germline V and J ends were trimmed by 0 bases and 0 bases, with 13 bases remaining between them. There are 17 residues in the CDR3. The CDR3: CASSLEGVYNSGNTIYF. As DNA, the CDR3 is TGTGCCAGCAGCTTGGAAGGGGTTTACAACTCTGGAAACACCATATATTTT.

The CDR3 here is CASSGGTGTDEQYF. CDR3 bases: TGTGCCAGCAGTGGGGGGACAGGGACCGACGAGCAGTACTTC. This chain links TRBV2 with TRBJ2-7; 9 bases fit TRBD1. This CDR3 has 14 amino acids. CDR1 is SNHLY and CDR2 is FYNNEI in the germline V gene. Unmatched junction bases numbered 6, after V lost 4 bases and J lost 5 bases.

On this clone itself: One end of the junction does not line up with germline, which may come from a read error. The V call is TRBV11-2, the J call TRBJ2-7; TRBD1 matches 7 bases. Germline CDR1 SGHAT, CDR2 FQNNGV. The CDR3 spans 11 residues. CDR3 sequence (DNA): TGTGCCAGCAGCTCGACAGGGATTAAGCACTTC. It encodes CASSSTGIKHF.

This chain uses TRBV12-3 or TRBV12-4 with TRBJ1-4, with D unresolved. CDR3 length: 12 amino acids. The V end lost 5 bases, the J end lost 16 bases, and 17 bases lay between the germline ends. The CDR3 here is CASSPGPTSSFF. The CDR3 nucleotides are TGTGCCAGCAGTCCGGGCCCCACAAGTTCGTTTTTT.

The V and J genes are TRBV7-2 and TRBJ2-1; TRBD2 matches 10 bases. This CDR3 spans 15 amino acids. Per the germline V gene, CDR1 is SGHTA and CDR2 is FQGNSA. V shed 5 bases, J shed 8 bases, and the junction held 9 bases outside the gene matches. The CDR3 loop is CASSVLAGPVDEQFF. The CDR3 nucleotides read TGTGCCAGCAGCGTACTAGCGGGACCCGTCGATGAGCAGTTCTTC.

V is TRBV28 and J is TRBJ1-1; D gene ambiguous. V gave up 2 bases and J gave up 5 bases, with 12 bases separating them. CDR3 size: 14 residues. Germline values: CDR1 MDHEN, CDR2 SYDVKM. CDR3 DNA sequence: TGTGCCAGCAGTTTAAGACCCTGGGAGACTGAAGCTTTCTTT. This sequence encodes CASSLRPWETEAFF.

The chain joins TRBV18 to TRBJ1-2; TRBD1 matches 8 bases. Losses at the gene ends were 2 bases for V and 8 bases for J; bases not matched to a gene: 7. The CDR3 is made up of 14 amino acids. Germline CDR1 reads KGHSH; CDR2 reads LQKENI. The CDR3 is CASSPSRTGRGYTF. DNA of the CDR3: TGTGCCAGCTCACCATCGCGGACAGGGCGAGGCTACACCTTC.

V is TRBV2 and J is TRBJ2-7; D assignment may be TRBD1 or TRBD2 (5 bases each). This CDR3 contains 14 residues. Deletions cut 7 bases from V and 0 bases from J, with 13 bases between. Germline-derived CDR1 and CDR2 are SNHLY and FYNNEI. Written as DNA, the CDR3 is TGTGCCAGCACCCGGGACGCACACTCCTACGAGCAGTACTTC. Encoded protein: CASTRDAHSYEQYF.

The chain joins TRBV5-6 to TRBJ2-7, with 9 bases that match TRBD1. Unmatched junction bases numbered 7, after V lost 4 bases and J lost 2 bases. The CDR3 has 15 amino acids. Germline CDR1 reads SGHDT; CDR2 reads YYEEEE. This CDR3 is CASSHTGQGTYEQYF. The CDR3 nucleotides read TGTGCCAGCAGCCATACGGGACAGGGAACCTACGAGCAGTACTTC.

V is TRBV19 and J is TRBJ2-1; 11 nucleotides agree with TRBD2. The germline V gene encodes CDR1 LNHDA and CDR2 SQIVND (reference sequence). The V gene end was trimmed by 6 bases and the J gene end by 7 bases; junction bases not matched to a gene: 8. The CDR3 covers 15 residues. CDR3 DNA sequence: TGTGCCAGTAGCCCCGCTAGCGGGGGGAGAAATGAGCAGTTCTTC. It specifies CASSPASGGRNEQFF.

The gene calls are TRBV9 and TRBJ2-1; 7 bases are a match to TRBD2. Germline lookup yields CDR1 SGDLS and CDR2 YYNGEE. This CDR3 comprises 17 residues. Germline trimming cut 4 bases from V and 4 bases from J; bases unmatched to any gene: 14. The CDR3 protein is CASSLRPMRGRYNEQFF. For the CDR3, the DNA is TGTGCCAGCAGCCTTAGACCGATGCGGGGGAGATACAATGAGCAGTTCTTC.

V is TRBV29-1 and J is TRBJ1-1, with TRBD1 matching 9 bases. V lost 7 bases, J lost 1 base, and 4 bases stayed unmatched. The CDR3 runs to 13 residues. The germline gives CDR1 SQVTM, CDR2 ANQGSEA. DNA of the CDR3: TGCAGCGGCGGACAGGGGACGAACACTGAAGCTTTCTTT. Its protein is CSGGQGTNTEAFF.

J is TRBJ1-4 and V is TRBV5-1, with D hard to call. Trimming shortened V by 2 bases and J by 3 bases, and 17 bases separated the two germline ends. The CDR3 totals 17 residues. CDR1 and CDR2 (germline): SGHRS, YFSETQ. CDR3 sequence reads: CASSFGRMTTANEKLFF. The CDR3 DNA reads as TGCGCCAGCAGCTTCGGCCGGATGACAACTGCTAATGAAAAACTGTTTTTT.

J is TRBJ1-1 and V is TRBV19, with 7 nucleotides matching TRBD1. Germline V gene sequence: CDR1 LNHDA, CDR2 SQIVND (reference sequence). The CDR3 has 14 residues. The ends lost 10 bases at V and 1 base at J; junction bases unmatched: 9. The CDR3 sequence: CATQQGKRNTEAFF. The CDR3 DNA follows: TGTGCCACCCAACAGGGGAAGAGGAACACTGAAGCTTTCTTT.

The CDR3 is CASSVGQYNEQFF. The CDR3 DNA reads as TGTGCCAGCAGCGTCGGACAATACAATGAGCAGTTCTTC. The chain links TRBV11-3 to TRBJ2-1, with a tentative D call TRBD1 (5 bases). CDR1 is SGHNT and CDR2 is YENEEA in the germline V gene. V was shortened by 5 bases and J by 4 bases, with 9 bases between the two germline ends. The CDR3 runs 13 residues. Filled out from reference TRBV11-3 and TRBJ2-1, the complete variable domain reads EAGVVQSPRYKIIEKKQPVAFWCNPISGHNTLYWYLQNLGQGPELLIRYENEEAVDDSQLPKDRFSAERLKGVDSTLKIQPAELGDSAVYLCASSVGQYNEQFFGPGTRLTVL.

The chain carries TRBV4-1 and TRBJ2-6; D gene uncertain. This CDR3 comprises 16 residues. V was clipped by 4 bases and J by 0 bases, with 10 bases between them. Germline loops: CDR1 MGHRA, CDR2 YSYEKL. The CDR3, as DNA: TGCGCCAGCAGCCTTGGACCGACCTCTGGGGCCAACGTCCTGACTTTC. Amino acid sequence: CASSLGPTSGANVLTF.

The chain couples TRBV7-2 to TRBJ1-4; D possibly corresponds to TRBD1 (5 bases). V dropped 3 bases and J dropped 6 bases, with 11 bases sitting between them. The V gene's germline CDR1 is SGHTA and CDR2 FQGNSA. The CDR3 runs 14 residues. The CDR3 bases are TGTGCCAGCAGCTTGGCAGGGCCTTATGAAAAACTGTTTTTT. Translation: CASSLAGPYEKLFF.

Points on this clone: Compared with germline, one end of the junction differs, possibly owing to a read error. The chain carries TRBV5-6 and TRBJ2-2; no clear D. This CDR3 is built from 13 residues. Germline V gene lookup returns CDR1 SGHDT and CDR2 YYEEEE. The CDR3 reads CASSFWNPGELFF. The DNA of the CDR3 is TGTGCCAGCAGCTTCTGGAACCCCGGGGAGCTGTTTTTT.

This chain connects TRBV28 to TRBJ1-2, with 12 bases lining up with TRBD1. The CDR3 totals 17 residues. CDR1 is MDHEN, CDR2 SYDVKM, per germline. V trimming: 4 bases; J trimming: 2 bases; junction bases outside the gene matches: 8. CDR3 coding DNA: TGTGCCAGCAGTTCCTCCGGGACAGGGGGCGCAAACTATGGCTACACCTTC. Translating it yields CASSSSGTGGANYGYTF.

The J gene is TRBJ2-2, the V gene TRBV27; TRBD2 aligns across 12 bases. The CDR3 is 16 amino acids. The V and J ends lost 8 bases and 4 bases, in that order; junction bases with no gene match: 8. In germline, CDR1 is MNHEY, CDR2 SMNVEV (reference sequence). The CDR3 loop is CASGLAGGPGTGELFF. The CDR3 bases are TGTGCCAGCGGGCTAGCGGGGGGGCCTGGCACCGGGGAGCTGTTTTTT.

The CDR3 protein is CASSDWTAPNSPLHF. CDR3 nucleotide sequence: TGTGCCAGCAGTGATTGGACAGCGCCGAATTCACCCCTCCACTTT. This chain connects TRBV2 to TRBJ1-6; D might be TRBD1 (6 bases). There are 15 residues in the CDR3. Per germline, CDR1 SNHLY and CDR2 FYNNEI. V was clipped by 3 bases and J by 7 bases, with 13 bases between them.

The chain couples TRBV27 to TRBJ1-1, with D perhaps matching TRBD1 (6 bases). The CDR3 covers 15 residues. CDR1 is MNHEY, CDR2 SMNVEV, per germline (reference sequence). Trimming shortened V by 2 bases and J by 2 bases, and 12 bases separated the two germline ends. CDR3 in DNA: TGTGCCAGCAGTTTAGGACAGTCACTTAACACTGAAGCTTTCTTT. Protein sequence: CASSLGQSLNTEAFF.

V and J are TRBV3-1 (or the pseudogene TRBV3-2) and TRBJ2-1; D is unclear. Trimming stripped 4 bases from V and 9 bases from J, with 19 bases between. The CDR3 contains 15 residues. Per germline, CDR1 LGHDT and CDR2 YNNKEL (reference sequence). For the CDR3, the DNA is TGTGCCAGCAGCCCTAGAAGAGGCAGAGGCGGTGAGCAGTTCTTC. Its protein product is CASSPRRGRGGEQFF.

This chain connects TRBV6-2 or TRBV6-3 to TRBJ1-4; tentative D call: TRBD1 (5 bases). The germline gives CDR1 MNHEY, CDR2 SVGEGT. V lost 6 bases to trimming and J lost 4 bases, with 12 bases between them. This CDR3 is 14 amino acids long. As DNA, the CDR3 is TGTGCCAGCAGATACCGGGACCTTAATGAAAAACTGTTTTTT. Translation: CASRYRDLNEKLFF.

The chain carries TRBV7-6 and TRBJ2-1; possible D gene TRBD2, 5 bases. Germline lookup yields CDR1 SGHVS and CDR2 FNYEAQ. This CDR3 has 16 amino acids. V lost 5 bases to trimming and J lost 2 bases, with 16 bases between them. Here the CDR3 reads CASSIGPAGAYNEQFF. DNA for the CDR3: TGTGCCAGCAGCATAGGGCCCGCCGGGGCCTACAATGAGCAGTTCTTC.